Described below is a single T cell receptor beta chain sequence and its context. Clones were sequenced by immunoSEQ multiplex PCR, and TCRdb holds only the in-frame ones, with some missing. The sample yields about 220,000 clones, about 87% seen once. Germline CDR1 is LGHDT and CDR2 is YNNKEL (reference sequence). The CDR3 consists of 17 residues. Trimming cost V 0 bases and J 4 bases, with 18 bases left between them. The entry originates in a study of blood T cell repertoires in COVID-19. The sequence was obtained from a woman in her twenties or thirties with acute COVID-19. The sequencing sample was made of PBMCs or T cells enriched from blood (not recorded which). V and J are TRBV3-1 (or the pseudogene TRBV3-2) and TRBJ1-2, with unresolved D. The CDR3 sequence: CASSQEAWSASVYGYTF. In DNA, the CDR3 is TGTGCCAGCAGCCAAGAAGCTTGGAGCGCCAGCGTCTATGGCTACACCTTC.